Listed here are 32 T cell receptor beta chains from one sample, sequenced in a study of cytomegalovirus exposure and HLA in healthy donors. Repertoires were generated with immunoSEQ multiplex PCR, while TCRdb's copy carries only in-frame clones and drops some. The data contain 45,000 to 65,000 clones, 90% of them seen just once; the ten biggest clones take up less than 4%. The sequencing input was PBMCs. Receptors originate from a man aged 18 to 35 in good health and CMV-seronegative.

V and J are TRBV16 and TRBJ2-1, with 13 bases that match TRBD2. CDR3 length: 18 residues. Germline trimming cut 6 bases from V and 3 bases from J; bases unmatched to any gene: 11. The germline gives CDR1 KGHSY, CDR2 FQNENV. The CDR3 is CASRLSAGTSGNYNEQFF. As DNA, the CDR3 is TGTGCCAGCAGACTATCGGCCGGGACTAGCGGGAACTACAATGAGCAGTTCTTC.

The chain is built from TRBV7-2 and TRBJ2-7; 12 bases are shared with TRBD1. The V segment lost 5 bases and the J segment 3 bases; nucleotides outside the gene matches: 8. The CDR3 consists of 16 residues. CDR1 and CDR2 from the germline V gene are SGHTA and FQGNSA. CDR3 protein: CASSLSGTGGIYEQYF. CDR3 in DNA: TGTGCCAGCAGCCTTTCAGGGACAGGGGGCATCTACGAGCAGTACTTC.

The rearrangement joins TRBV13 to TRBJ1-2; 12 bases are a match to TRBD1. Trimming took 4 bases from V and 2 from J; bases not matched to a gene: 2. CDR3 size: 15 residues. Germline lookup yields CDR1 PRHDT and CDR2 FYEKMQ (reference sequence). The DNA for the CDR3 is TGTGCCAGCAGCTACGGGACAGGGGGCAACTATGGCTACACCTTC. Its translation: CASSYGTGGNYGYTF. Full variable domain (rest looked up from reference TRBV13 and TRBJ1-2): AAGVIQSPRHLIKEKRETATLKCYPIPRHDTVYWYQQGPGQDPQFLISFYEKMQSDKGSIPDRFSAQQFSDYHSELNMSSLELGDSALYFCASSYGTGGNYGYTFGSGTRLTVV.

This chain links TRBV7-9 with TRBJ2-6; TRBD1 aligns across 7 bases. CDR1 is SEHNR, CDR2 FQNEAQ, per germline (reference sequence). With V trimmed by 0 bases and J by 4 bases, 12 bases remained unmatched. The CDR3 extends over 19 amino acids. This chain's CDR3 is CASSLAWAGGMSGANVLTF. The DNA of the CDR3 is TGTGCCAGCAGCTTAGCCTGGGCAGGGGGAATGTCCGGGGCCAACGTCCTGACTTTC.

The chain links TRBV27 to TRBJ1-3, with TRBD1 as a possible D gene (6 bases). V was pared by 6 bases and J by 2 bases, with 14 bases between. Per the germline V gene, CDR1 is MNHEY and CDR2 is SMNVEV (reference sequence). This CDR3 has 15 amino acids. CDR3 loop: CASRSAGAAGNTIYF. The CDR3 bases are TGTGCCAGCAGGTCGGCAGGGGCCGCTGGAAACACCATATATTTT.

The chain joins TRBV19 to TRBJ2-1; D may be TRBD1 (5 bases). V shed 7 bases and J shed 6 bases, with 13 bases lying between them. CDR3 length: 13 residues. Looked up from germline, CDR1 is LNHDA and CDR2 is SQIVND (reference sequence). The CDR3 sequence is CASTLGHGNEQFF. CDR3 sequence (DNA): TGTGCCAGTACCCTAGGACACGGCAATGAGCAGTTCTTC.

This rearrangement joins TRBV14 to TRBJ1-1, with D uncertain. The CDR3 consists of 14 residues. The germline gives CDR1 SGHDN, CDR2 FVKESK. V was clipped by 1 base and J by 11 bases, with 17 bases between them. CDR3 bases: TGTGCCAGCAGCCAAGGGGAGTCGGGGAGTGAGGCTTTCTTT. Translated: CASSQGESGSEAFF.

V and J are TRBV30 and TRBJ1-4, with no clear D. Germline CDR1 and CDR2: GTSNPN and SVGIG (reference sequence). This CDR3 contains 18 residues. Trimming removed 3 bases from V and 1 base from J, with 21 bases in between. The CDR3: CAWRPIESTSRTNEKLFF. The CDR3 DNA follows: TGTGCCTGGAGACCTATCGAGTCCACGAGTAGAACTAATGAAAAACTGTTTTTT.

This clone is deemed medium-sized (0.01 to 0.1%). The CDR3 DNA sequence: TGTGCCAGTACTGGGGGGGCACTCTCTGGAAACACCATATATTTT. Translating gives CASTGGALSGNTIYF. This chain connects TRBV19 to TRBJ1-3; possible D gene TRBD1, 6 bases. The CDR3 has 15 residues. Trimming left V 7 bases short and J 0 bases short, with 13 bases between. CDR1 is LNHDA and CDR2 is SQIVND in the germline V gene (reference sequence).

The rearrangement uses TRBV11-2 and TRBJ2-7, with 10 bases aligning to TRBD1. This CDR3 spans 15 amino acids. Per the germline V gene, CDR1 is SGHAT and CDR2 is FQNNGV. J was trimmed by 2 bases and V by 5 bases; bases with no gene match: 6. The CDR3 protein is CASSGGGQGTYEQYF. In DNA form, the CDR3 reads TGTGCCAGCAGCGGAGGGGGACAGGGGACCTACGAGCAGTACTTC.

This chain connects TRBV14 to TRBJ1-4; weak D call: TRBD1 (5 bases). V was cut by 4 bases and J by 0 bases, with 15 bases left in between. CDR3 length: 17 residues. CDR1 and CDR2 (germline): SGHDN, FVKESK. The CDR3 region has the DNA TGTGCCAGCAGCCGCCAAGCAGGGTTTGCAACTAATGAAAAACTGTTTTTT. Translated, it gives CASSRQAGFATNEKLFF.

The CDR3 spells CASSQNAGTGSYNEQFF. CDR3 nucleotide sequence: TGTGCCAGCAGCCAAAATGCAGGGACAGGCTCCTACAATGAGCAGTTCTTC. This sequence joins TRBV16 and TRBJ2-1; 8 nucleotides match TRBD1. This CDR3 has 17 residues. V dropped 2 bases and J dropped 0; count of bases not matched to a gene: 6. CDR1 and CDR2 (germline): KGHSY, FQNENV.

To note about this clone: A read error may account for a junction end that differs from germline. CDR3 nucleotides: TGTGCTAGCAGCTCCACGACAGGGGGAGAGGAGACCCAGTACTTC. Amino acid sequence: CASSSTTGGEETQYF. This chain joins TRBV7-7 and TRBJ2-5; 9 bases match TRBD1. The length of the CDR3 is 15 residues. Germline V gene data show CDR1 as SSHAT and CDR2 as FNYEAQ (reference sequence).

The CDR3 sequence is CASSHGTTGGRNTGELFF. As DNA, the CDR3 is TGTGCCAGCAGCCATGGAACTACCGGGGGGAGGAACACCGGGGAGCTGTTTTTT. J is TRBJ2-2 and V is TRBV9; 7 nucleotides agree with TRBD2. CDR1 is SGDLS and CDR2 is YYNGEE in the germline V gene. CDR3 length equals 18 residues. V lost 4 bases to trimming and J lost 1 base; unmatched junction nucleotides: 13. Full variable domain (remainder filled in from reference TRBV9 and TRBJ2-2): DSGVTQTPKHLITATGQRVTLRCSPRSGDLSVYWYQQSLDQGLQFLIQYYNGEERAKGNILERFSAQQFPDLHSELNLSSLELGDSALYFCASSHGTTGGRNTGELFFGEGSRLTVL.

CDR3 sequence (DNA): TGTGCCAGCAGTCCAACACGGAGTTTGAACACTGAAGCTTTCTTT. Its protein product is CASSPTRSLNTEAFF. V gene TRBV11-2 combines with J gene TRBJ1-1; no clear D gene. The V gene lost 6 bases and the J gene lost 0 bases, with 14 bases spanning the gap. Germline V CDR1 and CDR2: SGHAT, FQNNGV. This CDR3 region has 15 residues. The variable domain in full, with the rest retrieved from reference TRBV11-2 and TRBJ1-1, is EAGVAQSPRYKIIEKRQSVAFWCNPISGHATLYWYQQILGQGPKLLIQFQNNGVVDDSQLPKDRFSAERLKGVDSTLKIQPAKLEDSAVYLCASSPTRSLNTEAFFGQGTRLTVV.

The rearrangement joins TRBV9 to TRBJ2-1, with 14 bases lining up with TRBD2. The CDR3 consists of 15 residues. The trim removed 3 bases at V and 8 bases at J, leaving 4 bases unmatched. Germline CDR1 is SGDLS and CDR2 is YYNGEE. CDR3 residues: CASSAGLAGEYEQFF. Written as DNA, the CDR3 is TGTGCCAGCAGCGCGGGACTAGCGGGAGAATATGAGCAGTTCTTC.

The V gene is TRBV27, the J gene TRBJ2-4, with TRBD2 matching 7 bases. Germline V lookup: CDR1 MNHEY, CDR2 SMNVEV (reference sequence). CDR3 length equals 18 residues. V gave up 3 bases and J gave up 0 bases; unmatched junction bases: 11. This CDR3 is CASSFGGGALLAKNIQYF. In nucleotides, the CDR3 is TGTGCCAGCAGTTTCGGGGGAGGGGCCCTTCTAGCCAAAAACATTCAGTACTTC.

This chain joins TRBV27 and TRBJ2-3; D not resolved. Germline V gene data show CDR1 as MNHEY and CDR2 as SMNVEV (reference sequence). This CDR3 has 15 amino acids. V was trimmed by 6 bases and J by 1 base, leaving 14 bases between them. The CDR3 is CASSPAYRGTDTQYF. As DNA, the CDR3 is TGTGCCAGCAGCCCCGCCTACAGAGGCACAGATACGCAGTATTTT.

This rearrangement joins TRBV27 to TRBJ2-3; 7 bases match TRBD1. With 6 bases clipped from V and 3 bases from J, the junction kept 9 bases outside the gene matches. This CDR3 is built from 15 residues. From germline, CDR1 is MNHEY and CDR2 SMNVEV (reference sequence). CDR3 protein: CASRQPGQLTDTQYF. The CDR3 DNA is TGTGCCAGCAGACAACCGGGACAGCTAACAGATACGCAGTATTTT.

The chain links TRBV7-9 to TRBJ1-4; 9 nucleotides align to TRBD1. The CDR3 is 14 residues long. Losses at the gene ends were 5 bases for V and 5 bases for J; bases not matched to a gene: 3. The germline V gene encodes CDR1 SEHNR and CDR2 FQNEAQ (reference sequence). The DNA for the CDR3 is TGTGCCAGCAGCCCTGACAGGGGGAATGAAAAACTGTTTTTT. Its translation is CASSPDRGNEKLFF.

The chain has TRBV30 and TRBJ1-1, with TRBD1 identical over 7 bases. Looked up from germline, CDR1 is GTSNPN and CDR2 is SVGIG (reference sequence). V shed 3 bases and J 1 base; nucleotides not matched to a gene: 5. The CDR3 extends over 14 amino acids. Here the CDR3 DNA reads TGTGCCTGGAGCAGGAAGGGGGCGAACACTGAAGCTTTCTTT. Translation: CAWSRKGANTEAFF.

The J gene is TRBJ2-2, the V gene TRBV7-9; 9 bases are a match to TRBD1. V shed 2 bases and J 1 base; nucleotides not matched to a gene: 8. This CDR3 spans 18 amino acids. Germline CDR1 is SEHNR and CDR2 is FQNEAQ (reference sequence). The chain's CDR3 is CASSLTTGGKLNTGELFF. Written as DNA, the CDR3 is TGTGCCAGCAGCTTAACAACAGGGGGCAAATTGAACACCGGGGAGCTGTTTTTT.

The chain recombines TRBV27 with TRBJ2-1; the D gene is possibly TRBD2 (6 bases). V was shortened by 5 bases and J by 0 bases, with 8 bases between the two germline ends. CDR3 length equals 14 residues. In germline, CDR1 is MNHEY, CDR2 SMNVEV (reference sequence). Written as DNA, the CDR3 is TGTGCCAGCAGTCCGGGGGACTCCTACAATGAGCAGTTCTTC. This translates into CASSPGDSYNEQFF.

The chain combines TRBV7-6 with TRBJ2-3; the match to TRBD2 covers 12 bases. Germline assignment: CDR1 SGHVS and CDR2 FNYEAQ. Germline trimming cut 5 bases from V and 5 bases from J; bases unmatched to any gene: 11. This CDR3 comprises 17 residues. In DNA, the CDR3 is TGTGCCAGCAGCACAGAGGGACTAGCGGGTTCATTAGATACGCAGTATTTT. It translates to CASSTEGLAGSLDTQYF.

J is TRBJ2-5 and V is TRBV30; TRBD2 matches at 10 bases. CDR1 is GTSNPN, CDR2 SVGIG, per germline (reference sequence). Losses at the gene ends were 1 base for V and 5 bases for J; bases not matched to a gene: 1. The CDR3 is 13 amino acids. CDR3 region: CAWSGLAGETQYF. DNA of the CDR3: TGTGCCTGGAGTGGACTAGCGGGTGAGACCCAGTACTTC.

The V call is TRBV19, the J call TRBJ2-2; TRBD1 matches at 7 bases. Germline V gene sequence: CDR1 LNHDA, CDR2 SQIVND (reference sequence). The CDR3 runs 15 residues. The junction had 3 bases not matched to a gene; V was cut back by 5 bases and J by 0 bases. CDR3 nucleotides: TGTGCCAGTAGTCCCGGGACAGCGAACACCGGGGAGCTGTTTTTT. Amino acid sequence: CASSPGTANTGELFF.

This sequence joins TRBV7-3 and TRBJ2-2; 7 positions agree with TRBD2. The germline V gene has CDR1 SGHTA and CDR2 FQGTGA. CDR3 length equals 17 residues. J was trimmed by 6 bases and V by 3 bases; bases with no gene match: 13. Here the CDR3 reads CASSFPRSGGSPGELFF. CDR3 coding DNA: TGTGCCAGCAGCTTCCCCAGGTCCGGCGGGAGTCCCGGGGAGCTGTTTTTT.

Concerning this clone: An end of the junction does not agree with germline; a read error may underlie this. The chain couples TRBV7-7 to TRBJ2-5; 8 bases are shared with TRBD2. Germline values: CDR1 SSHAT, CDR2 FNYEAQ (reference sequence). The CDR3 contains 13 residues. CDR3 DNA: TGTGCTAGCAGCTCGGGACTAGTGGAGACCCAGTACTTC. It is translated as CASSSGLVETQYF.

This clone occurred once. The rearrangement joins TRBV5-1 to TRBJ2-3; the match to TRBD1 covers 7 bases. CDR3 size: 17 residues. The germline V gene encodes CDR1 SGHRS and CDR2 YFSETQ. Trimming removed 4 bases from V and 4 bases from J; junction bases left unmatched: 15. The CDR3 bases are TGCGCCAGCAGCGACACGTTGACAGGGAACGTGGCAGATACGCAGTATTTT. As protein: CASSDTLTGNVADTQYF. Variable domain in full (rest from reference TRBV5-1 and TRBJ2-3): KAGVTQTPRYLIKTRGQQVTLSCSPISGHRSVSWYQQTPGQGLQFLFEYFSETQRNKGNFPGRFSGRQFSNSRSEMNVSTLELGDSALYLCASSDTLTGNVADTQYFGPGTRLTVL.

The gene calls are TRBV28 and TRBJ1-2; TRBD1 aligns across 9 bases. The V gene end was trimmed by 5 bases and the J gene end by 5 bases; junction bases not matched to a gene: 6. CDR3 length: 14 residues. Germline V CDR1 and CDR2: MDHEN, SYDVKM. The CDR3 reads CASSEFGTGYGYTF. For the CDR3, the DNA is TGTGCCAGCAGTGAGTTTGGGACAGGGTATGGCTACACCTTC.

CDR3 sequence: CASSPELKQGAHNEQFF. Written as DNA, the CDR3 is TGCGCCAGCAGCCCAGAATTAAAACAGGGGGCACACAATGAGCAGTTCTTC. The rearrangement uses TRBV4-1 and TRBJ2-1; 9 positions agree with TRBD1. Germline V gene data show CDR1 as MGHRA and CDR2 as YSYEKL. The CDR3 loop spans 17 amino acids. Losses at the gene ends were 4 bases for V and 5 bases for J; bases not matched to a gene: 12.

V gene TRBV27 combines with J gene TRBJ2-1; D is ambiguous. The CDR3 covers 15 residues. Trimming removed 3 bases from V and 2 bases from J, with 11 bases in between. CDR1 and CDR2 from the germline V gene are MNHEY and SMNVEV (reference sequence). The CDR3 is CASSLQVGPYNEQFF. As DNA, the CDR3 is TGTGCCAGCAGTTTGCAGGTCGGCCCCTACAATGAGCAGTTCTTC.